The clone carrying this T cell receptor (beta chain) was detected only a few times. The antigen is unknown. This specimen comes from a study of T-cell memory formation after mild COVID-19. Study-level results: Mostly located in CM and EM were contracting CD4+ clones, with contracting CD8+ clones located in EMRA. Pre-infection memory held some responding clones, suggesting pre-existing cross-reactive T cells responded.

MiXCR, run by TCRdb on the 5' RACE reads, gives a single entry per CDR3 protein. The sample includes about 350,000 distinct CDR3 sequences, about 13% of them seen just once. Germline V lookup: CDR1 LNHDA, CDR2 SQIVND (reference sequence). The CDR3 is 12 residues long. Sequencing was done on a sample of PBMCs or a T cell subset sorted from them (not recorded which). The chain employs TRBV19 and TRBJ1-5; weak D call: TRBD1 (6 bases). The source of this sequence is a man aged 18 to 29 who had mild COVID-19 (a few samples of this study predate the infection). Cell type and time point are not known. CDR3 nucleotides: TGTGCAGGGGGTTATAGCAATCAGCCCCAGCATTTT. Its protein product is CAGGYSNQPQHF.